This T cell receptor beta chain derives from a study of shared clonotypes between healthy human individuals. Whole-study results and caveats: Four donors shared 5% to 5.5% of their naive CD4 clonotypes.

Naive-designated CD8 cells lacked CD45RO, were positively enriched for CCR7, and omitted terminally differentiated effector memory CD45RA+ cells. Genomic DNA (from each subset) was split evenly across several immunoSEQ plates. Repertoires were generated with immunoSEQ multiplex PCR, while TCRdb's copy carries only in-frame clones and drops some. The top ten clones hold less than 1.5% of a sample with around 2,100,000 clones, about 95% of them seen once. This clone was counted a single time. The antigen remains unidentified. J lost 5 bases, V lost 0 bases, and 5 bases had no gene match. The CDR3 is 15 amino acids. CDR1 and CDR2 (germline): SGHNT, YYREEE (reference sequence).

The sequenced sample was naive CD8+ T cells sorted from blood. This chain connects TRBV5-4 to TRBJ2-5, with 9 bases aligning to TRBD1. This clonotype was obtained from a man aged 18 to 35 in good health. The CDR3 loop is CASSLVEGQGETQYF. For the CDR3, the DNA is TGTGCCAGCAGCTTGGTTGAAGGACAGGGGGAGACCCAGTACTTC.